This T cell receptor beta chain stems from a study of CXCR3-negative and CXCR3-positive naive CD8 T cells. The study's findings and limits: Memory CD8+ cells had much lower diversity, and both naive subsets had comparably high diversity.

Concerning this clonotype: What it binds is not known.

This CDR3 spans 13 amino acids. Germline V CDR1 and CDR2: SQVTM, ANQGSEA. Carrying UMI labels, the TRB cDNA libraries were prepared through 5' RACE. TCRdb reanalyzed the 5' RACE reads, giving one entry per CDR3 protein sequence and no DNA. In all, the sample yields approximately 100,000 distinct CDR3 sequences. Phenotypically, naive CD8+ T cells corresponded to CD45RO-CCR7+CD27+CD95-. This receptor was identified in a human donor in good health. Some clones in this sample may be carry-over from other donors' samples. Sequenced sample: naive CXCR3- CD8+ T cells from blood. Subset noted: CD45RO-CCR7+CD27+CD95- naive CD8+ T cells lacking CXCR3 (TNR3-). This chain links TRBV29-1 with TRBJ2-1; TCRdb gives TRBD2 as the D gene, but with no DNA this cannot be confirmed. CDR3 protein: CSAPGLAGVTQFF.